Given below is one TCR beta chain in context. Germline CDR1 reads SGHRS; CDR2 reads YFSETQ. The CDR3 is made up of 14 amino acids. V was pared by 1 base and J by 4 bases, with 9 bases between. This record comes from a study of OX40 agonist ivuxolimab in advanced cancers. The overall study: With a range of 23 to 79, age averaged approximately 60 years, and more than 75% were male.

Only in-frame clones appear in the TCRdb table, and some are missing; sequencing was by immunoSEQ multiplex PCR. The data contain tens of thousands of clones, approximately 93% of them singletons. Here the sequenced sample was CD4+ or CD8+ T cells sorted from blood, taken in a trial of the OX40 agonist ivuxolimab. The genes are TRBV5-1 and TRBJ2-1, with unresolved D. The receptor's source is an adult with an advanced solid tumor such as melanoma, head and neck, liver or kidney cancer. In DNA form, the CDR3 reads TGCGCCAGCAGCTTGACCAACCCGTACAATGAGCAGTTCTTC. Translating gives CASSLTNPYNEQFF. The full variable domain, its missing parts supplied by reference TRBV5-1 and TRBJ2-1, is KAGVTQTPRYLIKTRGQQVTLSCSPISGHRSVSWYQQTPGQGLQFLFEYFSETQRNKGNFPGRFSGRQFSNSRSEMNVSTLELGDSALYLCASSLTNPYNEQFFGPGTRLTVL.